The present TCR beta chain was sequenced within a study of T cell responses to AZD1222 COVID-19 vaccine (dated by TCRdb to the early 2020s). Regarding the study in general: AZD1222 recipients whose second dose came at about 4 weeks and those whose second dose came at about 12 weeks were combined into one group, since spike-specific TCR depth and breadth did not differ between the two schedules. TCR sequencing covered roughly 230 trial participants: 200 to 210 given two doses of AZD1222 and approximately 26 given two doses of MenACWY control vaccine. Enrollment into the trials was organized by age into subgroups of 18-55, 56-69 and 70-plus years, and those subgroups contained about 150, 27 and 61 TCR-sequenced participants, respectively.

The sample's time point, from its label and the paper: baseline before first vaccination. Samples from vaccinated people were obtained from the UK trials COV001 and COV002, which included a single-blind randomized controlled phase 2/3 trial of AZD1222 (ChAdOx1 nCoV-19) in healthy adults. For TCRbeta chain sequencing, PBMC samples from trial participants were taken at day 0 and at day 28 after the second dose. A remark on this clone: Its antigen is still unknown. No base qualities exist here, and no much larger clone lies one base off it. Other DNA sequences in this specimen translate into the identical CDR3.

The CDR3 regions of human TCRbeta chains were analyzed by immunosequencing. In the authors' own workflow: TCRs in the repertoires were matched against a reference library of SARS-CoV-2-specific TCRs that had been generated with the MIRA antigen-specificity platform. Breadth was defined as the fraction of unique TCRs that were SARS-CoV-2-associated. Depth was defined as the fraction of total T cells that were SARS-CoV-2-associated. Using the MIRA data, each spike-specific TCR was mapped to the spike region that the TCR reacts to and placed in a CD4 or CD8 class. Log10-transformed breadth and depth values were compared by one-way ANOVA with Sidak's multiple comparisons tests. As stored in TCRdb, this immuneACCESS dataset retains in-frame rearrangements with V and J assigned. A fraction of the clones does not appear; measured against another copy, unresolved V genes explain less than half of the discrepancy, and the remainder lacks a known reason. From that table come the V and J calls and clone size; the DNA was used to work out D and trimming. Here the sample has 130,000 to 150,000 clones; around 93% occur a single time. Clones ranked in the top ten supply around 2.7% of the sample.

The V and J ends are trimmed by 1 base and 2 bases, leaving 5 bases between them. Spanning cysteine to phenylalanine, the CDR3 consists of 13 amino acids. Just the 39-base CDR3 DNA is kept, in frame starting at base 1. Based on the germline V gene, the CDR1 and CDR2 sequences are MGHRA and YSYEKL. General findings and caveats noted by the study authors: CD4 TCRs associated with the vaccine covered the entire spike protein, and the dominant responses were in regions 160-218 and 743-854. In the small 56-69-year group, the increase in depth fell short of significance, most likely because of low power. Because no samples from the day 14 peak response were available, repertoires could be characterized only after the peak T cell response. Most participants were white British and females outnumbered males, and the authors suggested that clonal diversity may have been underestimated. Epitopes outside the regions mutated in the B.1.351 and B.1.1.7 variants were reportedly recognized by nearly half of the unique spike-specific TCRs. A significant rise in spike-specific TCR breadth and depth was observed after two AZD1222 doses relative to day 0 and relative to MenACWY recipients. Conclusions about previously exposed vaccinees are limited because only five to seven AZD1222 recipients were SARS-CoV-2 seropositive at baseline.

The chain was built from TRBV4-1 and TRBJ1-1, with the D gene too uncertain to name. The material was peripheral blood, obtained on day 0 of AZD1222 vaccination. This sequence was found in an adult in good health. The DNA reads as follows: TGCGCCAGCAGCCAAGGAGGAAACACTGAAGCTTTCTTT. This is translated as CASSQGGNTEAFF.